This T cell receptor (beta chain) was captured by sequencing in a study of shared clonotypes between healthy human individuals. As for the study in general: Researchers drew samples from a couple of women and a few men aged 18 to 49.

Terminally differentiated effector memory CD45RA+ cells were excluded by CCR7 positive selection of CD45RO-negative cells. The CDR3 covers 16 residues. V lost 3 bases, J lost 2 bases, and 12 bases stayed unmatched. Germline CDR1 GTSNPN, CDR2 SVGIG (reference sequence). Running of the assay took place at deep level. Measured with immunoSEQ multiplex PCR; TCRdb has only the in-frame clones, and not every one. The sample carries roughly 2,000,000 clones, 90% to 95% recorded once. Sequences were obtained from naive CD8+ T cells from PBMCs. This sequence joins TRBV30 and TRBJ1-1; 7 positions agree with TRBD1. The receptor was derived from a young man in good health. Some clones in this sample may be carry-over from other donors' samples. CDR3 sequence: CAWSPYRGAGNTEAFF. In DNA form, the CDR3 reads TGTGCCTGGAGCCCTTACAGGGGCGCTGGAAACACTGAAGCTTTCTTT. Drawing the rest from reference TRBV30 and TRBJ1-1, the complete variable domain is SQTIHQWPATLVQPVGSPLSLECTVEGTSNPNLYWYRQAAGRGLQLLFYSVGIGQISSEVPQNLSASRPQDRQFILSSKKLLLSDSGFYLCAWSPYRGAGNTEAFFGQGTRLTVV.